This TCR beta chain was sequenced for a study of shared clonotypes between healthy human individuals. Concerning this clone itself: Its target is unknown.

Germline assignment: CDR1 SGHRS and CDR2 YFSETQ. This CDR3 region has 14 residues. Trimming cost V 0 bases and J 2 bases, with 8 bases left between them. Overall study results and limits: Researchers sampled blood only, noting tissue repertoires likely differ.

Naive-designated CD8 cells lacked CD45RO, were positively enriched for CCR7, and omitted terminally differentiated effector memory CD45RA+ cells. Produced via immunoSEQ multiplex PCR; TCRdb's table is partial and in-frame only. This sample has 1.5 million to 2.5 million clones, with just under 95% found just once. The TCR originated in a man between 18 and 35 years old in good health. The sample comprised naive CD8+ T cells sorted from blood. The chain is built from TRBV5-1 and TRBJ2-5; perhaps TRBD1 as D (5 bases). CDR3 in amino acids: CASSLAGNQETQYF. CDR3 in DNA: TGCGCCAGCAGCTTGGCAGGGAATCAAGAGACCCAGTACTTC.